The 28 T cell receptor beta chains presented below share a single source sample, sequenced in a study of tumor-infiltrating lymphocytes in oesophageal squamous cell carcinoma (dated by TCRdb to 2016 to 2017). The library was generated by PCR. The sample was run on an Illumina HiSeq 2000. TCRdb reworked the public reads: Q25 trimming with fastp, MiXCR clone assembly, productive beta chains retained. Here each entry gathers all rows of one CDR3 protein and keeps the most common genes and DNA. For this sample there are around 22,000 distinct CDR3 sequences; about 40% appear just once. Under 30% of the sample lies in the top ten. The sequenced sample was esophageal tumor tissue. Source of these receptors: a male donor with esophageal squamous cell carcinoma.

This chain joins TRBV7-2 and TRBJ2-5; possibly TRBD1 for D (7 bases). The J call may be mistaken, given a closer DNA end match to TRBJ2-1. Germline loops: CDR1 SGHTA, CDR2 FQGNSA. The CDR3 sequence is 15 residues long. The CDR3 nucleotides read TGTGCCAGCAGCTTATACCGACAGGGAGGAAATGAGCAGTTCTTC. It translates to CASSLYRQGGNEQFF.

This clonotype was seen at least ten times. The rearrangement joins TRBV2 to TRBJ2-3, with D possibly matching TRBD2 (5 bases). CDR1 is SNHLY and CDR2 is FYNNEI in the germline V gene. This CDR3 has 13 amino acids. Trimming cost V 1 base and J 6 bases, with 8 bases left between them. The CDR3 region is CASSEDGEDTQYF. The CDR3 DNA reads TGTGCCAGCAGTGAAGACGGGGAGGATACGCAGTATTTT. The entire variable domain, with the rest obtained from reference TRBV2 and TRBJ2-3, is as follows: EPEVTQTPSHQVTQMGQEVILRCVPISNHLYFYWYRQILGQKVEFLVSFYNNEISEKSEIFDDQFSVERPDGSNFTLKIRSTKLEDSAMYFCASSEDGEDTQYFGPGTRLTVL.

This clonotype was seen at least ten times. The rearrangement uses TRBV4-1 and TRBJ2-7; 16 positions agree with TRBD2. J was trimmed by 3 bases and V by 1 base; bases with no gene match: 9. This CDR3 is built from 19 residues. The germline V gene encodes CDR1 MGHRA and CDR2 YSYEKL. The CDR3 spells CASSQAKGLAGGEGYEQYF. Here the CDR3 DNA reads TGCGCCAGCAGCCAAGCAAAGGGACTAGCGGGAGGGGAGGGCTACGAGCAGTACTTC.

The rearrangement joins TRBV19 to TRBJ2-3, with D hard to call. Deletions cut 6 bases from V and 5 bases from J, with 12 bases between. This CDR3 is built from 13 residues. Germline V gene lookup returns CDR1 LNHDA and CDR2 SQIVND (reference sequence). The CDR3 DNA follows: TGTGCCAGTAGCCTCTCCCAAATAGATACGCAGTATTTT. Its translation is CASSLSQIDTQYF.

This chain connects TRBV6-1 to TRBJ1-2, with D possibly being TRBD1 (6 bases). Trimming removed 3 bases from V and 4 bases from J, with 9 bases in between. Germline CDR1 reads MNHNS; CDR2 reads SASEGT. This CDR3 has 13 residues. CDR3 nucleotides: TGTGCCAGCAGTGATGACAGGCTCTATGGCTACACCTTC. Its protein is CASSDDRLYGYTF.

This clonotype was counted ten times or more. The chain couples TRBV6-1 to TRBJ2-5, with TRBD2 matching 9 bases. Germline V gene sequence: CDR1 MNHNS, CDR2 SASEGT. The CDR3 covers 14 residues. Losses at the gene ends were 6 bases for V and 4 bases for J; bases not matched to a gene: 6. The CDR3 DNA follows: TGTGCCAGCAGCGGCGGGGGGGCTTCAGAGACCCAGTACTTC. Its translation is CASSGGGASETQYF.

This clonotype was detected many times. CDR3 DNA sequence: TGCGCCAGCAGCCACGTCTGGGGGGAAAGCGATCAAGAGACCCAGTACTTC. Amino acid sequence: CASSHVWGESDQETQYF. The chain is built from TRBV5-1 and TRBJ2-5; D perhaps matches TRBD2 (6 bases). The CDR3 is made up of 17 amino acids. CDR1 and CDR2 from the germline V gene are SGHRS and YFSETQ. The V end was cut by 4 bases, the J end by 2 bases, with 21 bases between.

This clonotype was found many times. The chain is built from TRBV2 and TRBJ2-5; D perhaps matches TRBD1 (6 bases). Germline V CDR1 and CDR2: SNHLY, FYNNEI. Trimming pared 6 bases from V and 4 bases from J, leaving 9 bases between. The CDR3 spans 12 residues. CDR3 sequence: CASRGGSETQYF. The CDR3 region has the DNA TGTGCCAGCAGAGGGGGTTCAGAGACCCAGTACTTC.

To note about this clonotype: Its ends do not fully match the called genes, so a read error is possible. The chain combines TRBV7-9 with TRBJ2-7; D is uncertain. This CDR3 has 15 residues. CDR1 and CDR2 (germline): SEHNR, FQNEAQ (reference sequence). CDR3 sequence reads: CASSRDGRINSPLHF. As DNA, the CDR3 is TGTGCCAGCAGCCGAGATGGACGGATAAATTCACCCCTCCACTTC.

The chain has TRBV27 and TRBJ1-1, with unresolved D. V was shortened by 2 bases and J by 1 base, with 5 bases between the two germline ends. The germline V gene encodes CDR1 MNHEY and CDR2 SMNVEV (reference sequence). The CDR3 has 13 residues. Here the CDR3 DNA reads TGTGCCAGCAGTTTAGTGGAGAACACTGAAGCTTTCTTT. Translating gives CASSLVENTEAFF.

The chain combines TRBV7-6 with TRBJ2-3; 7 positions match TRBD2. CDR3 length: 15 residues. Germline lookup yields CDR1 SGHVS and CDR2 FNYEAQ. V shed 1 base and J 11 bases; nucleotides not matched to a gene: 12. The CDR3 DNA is TGTGCCAGCAGCTTAGTTAGGGGAGGGTCCTACGAGCAGTATTTT. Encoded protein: CASSLVRGGSYEQYF.

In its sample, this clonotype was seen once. Here the CDR3 reads CASSLRGLDFTGANVLTF. The CDR3 region has the DNA TGTGCCAGCAGCTTAAGGGGACTAGATTTCACTGGGGCCAACGTCCTGACTTTC. The chain links TRBV7-2 to TRBJ2-6, with TRBD2 matching over 8 bases. The CDR3 consists of 18 residues. CDR1 is SGHTA and CDR2 is FQGNSA in the germline V gene. The trim removed 2 bases at V and 2 bases at J, leaving 8 bases unmatched. The full variable domain, completed using reference TRBV7-2 and TRBJ2-6, is GAGVSQSPSNKVTEKGKDVELRCDPISGHTALYWYRQSLGQGLEFLIYFQGNSAPDKSGLPSDRFSAERTGGSVSTLTIQRTQQEDSAVYLCASSLRGLDFTGANVLTFGAGSRLTVL.

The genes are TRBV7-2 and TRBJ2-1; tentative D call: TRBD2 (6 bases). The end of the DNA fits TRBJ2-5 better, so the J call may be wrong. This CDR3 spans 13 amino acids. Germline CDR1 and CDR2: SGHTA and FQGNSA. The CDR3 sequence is CASSLLRGWTQYF. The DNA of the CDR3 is TGTGCCAGCAGCTTATTGCGGGGCTGGACCCAGTACTTC.

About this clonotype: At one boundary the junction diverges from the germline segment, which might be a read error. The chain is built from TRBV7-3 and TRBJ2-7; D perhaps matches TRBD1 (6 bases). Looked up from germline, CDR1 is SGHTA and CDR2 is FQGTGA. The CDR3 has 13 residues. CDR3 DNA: TGTGCCAGCAGCTTACAAAACAGGGACGAGCTGTACTTC. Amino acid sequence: CASSLQNRDELYF.

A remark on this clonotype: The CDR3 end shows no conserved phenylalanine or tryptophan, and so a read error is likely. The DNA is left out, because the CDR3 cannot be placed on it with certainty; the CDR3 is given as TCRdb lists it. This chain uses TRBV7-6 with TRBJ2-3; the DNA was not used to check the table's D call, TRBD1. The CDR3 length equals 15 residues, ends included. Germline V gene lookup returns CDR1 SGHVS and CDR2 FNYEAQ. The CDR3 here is CASSSQQANEQFFGP.

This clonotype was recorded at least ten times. The CDR3 sequence: CASSLGQGANTGELFF. CDR3 nucleotides: TGTGCCAGCAGCCTTGGACAGGGAGCGAACACCGGGGAGCTGTTTTTT. V is TRBV5-6 and J is TRBJ2-2; TRBD1 matches 8 bases. This CDR3 comprises 16 residues. The J segment lost 0 bases and the V segment lost 4 bases, leaving 5 bases of the junction unmatched. The germline gives CDR1 SGHDT, CDR2 YYEEEE.

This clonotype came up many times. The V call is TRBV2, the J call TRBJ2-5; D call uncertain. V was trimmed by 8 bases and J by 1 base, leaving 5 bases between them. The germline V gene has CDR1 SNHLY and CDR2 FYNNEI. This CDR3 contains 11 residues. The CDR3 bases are TGTGCCAGCCTAATCCAAGAGACCCAGTACTTC. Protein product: CASLIQETQYF.

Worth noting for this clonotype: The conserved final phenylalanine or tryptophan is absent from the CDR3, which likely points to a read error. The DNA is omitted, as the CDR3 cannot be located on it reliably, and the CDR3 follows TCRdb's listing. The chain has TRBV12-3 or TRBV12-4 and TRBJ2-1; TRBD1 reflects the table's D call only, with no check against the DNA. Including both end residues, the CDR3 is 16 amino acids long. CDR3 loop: CASRPRGLGYGYTFGS.

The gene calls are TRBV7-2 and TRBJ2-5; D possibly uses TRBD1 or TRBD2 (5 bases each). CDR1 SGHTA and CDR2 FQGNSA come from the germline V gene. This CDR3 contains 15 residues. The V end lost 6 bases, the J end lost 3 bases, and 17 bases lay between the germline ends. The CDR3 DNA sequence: TGTGCCAGCAGTCTCGGGGCAGGCAATAAAGAGACCCAGTACTTC. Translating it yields CASSLGAGNKETQYF. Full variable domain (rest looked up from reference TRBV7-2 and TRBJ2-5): GAGVSQSPSNKVTEKGKDVELRCDPISGHTALYWYRQSLGQGLEFLIYFQGNSAPDKSGLPSDRFSAERTGGSVSTLTIQRTQQEDSAVYLCASSLGAGNKETQYFGPGTRLLVL.

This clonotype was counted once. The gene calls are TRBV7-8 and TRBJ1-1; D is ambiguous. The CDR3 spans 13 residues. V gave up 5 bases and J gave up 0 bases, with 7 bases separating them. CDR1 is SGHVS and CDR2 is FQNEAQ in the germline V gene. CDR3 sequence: CASSAFMNTEAFF. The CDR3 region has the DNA TGTGCCAGCAGCGCCTTTATGAACACTGAAGCTTTCTTT.

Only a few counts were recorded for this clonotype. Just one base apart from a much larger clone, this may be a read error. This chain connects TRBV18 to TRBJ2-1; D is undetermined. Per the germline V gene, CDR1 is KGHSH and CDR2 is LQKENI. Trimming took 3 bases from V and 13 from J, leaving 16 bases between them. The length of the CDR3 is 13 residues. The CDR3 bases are TGTGCCAGCTCACCGACCCAAACTGAGACCCAGTTCTTC. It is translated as CASSPTQTETQFF. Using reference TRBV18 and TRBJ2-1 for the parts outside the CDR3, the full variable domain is NAGVMQNPRHLVRRRGQEARLRCSPMKGHSHVYWYRQLPEEGLKFMVYLQKENIIDESGMPKERFSAEFPKEGPSILRIQQVVRGDSAAYFCASSPTQTETQFFGPGTRLTVL.

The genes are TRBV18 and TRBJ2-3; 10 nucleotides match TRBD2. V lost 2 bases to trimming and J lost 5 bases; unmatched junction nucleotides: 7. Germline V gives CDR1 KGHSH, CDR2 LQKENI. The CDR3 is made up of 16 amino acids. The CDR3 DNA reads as TGTGCCAGCTCACCAAAGGCTAGCGGGAGTGTAGATACGCAGTATTTT. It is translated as CASSPKASGSVDTQYF. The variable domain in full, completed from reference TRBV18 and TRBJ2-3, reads NAGVMQNPRHLVRRRGQEARLRCSPMKGHSHVYWYRQLPEEGLKFMVYLQKENIIDESGMPKERFSAEFPKEGPSILRIQQVVRGDSAAYFCASSPKASGSVDTQYFGPGTRLTVL.

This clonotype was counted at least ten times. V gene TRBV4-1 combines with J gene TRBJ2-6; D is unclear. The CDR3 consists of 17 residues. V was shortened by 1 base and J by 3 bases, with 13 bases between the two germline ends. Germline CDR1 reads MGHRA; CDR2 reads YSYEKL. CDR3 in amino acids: CASSQGGSSVGANVLTF. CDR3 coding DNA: TGCGCCAGCAGCCAAGGGGGATCCTCCGTTGGGGCCAACGTCCTGACTTTC.

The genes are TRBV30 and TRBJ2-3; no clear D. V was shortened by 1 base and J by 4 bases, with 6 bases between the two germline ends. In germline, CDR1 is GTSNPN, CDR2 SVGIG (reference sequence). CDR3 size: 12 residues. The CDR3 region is CAWSEPPDTQYF. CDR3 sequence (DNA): TGTGCCTGGAGTGAGCCCCCAGATACGCAGTATTTT.

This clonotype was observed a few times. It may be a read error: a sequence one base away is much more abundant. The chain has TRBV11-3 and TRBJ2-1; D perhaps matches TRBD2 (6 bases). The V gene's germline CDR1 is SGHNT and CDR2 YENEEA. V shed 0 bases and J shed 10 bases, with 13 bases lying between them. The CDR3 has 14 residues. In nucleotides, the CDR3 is TGTGCCAGCAGCTTAGAGGCGGGATCCTACGAGCAGTTCTTC. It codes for CASSLEAGSYEQFF.

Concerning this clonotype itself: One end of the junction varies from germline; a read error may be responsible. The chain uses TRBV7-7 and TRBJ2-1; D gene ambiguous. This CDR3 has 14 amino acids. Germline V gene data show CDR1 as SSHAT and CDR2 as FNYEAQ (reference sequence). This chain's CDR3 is CASSLFPGYYEQFF. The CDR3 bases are TGTGCTAGCAGCTTATTCCCCGGGTACTATGAGCAGTTCTTC.

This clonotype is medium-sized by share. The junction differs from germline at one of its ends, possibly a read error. In nucleotides, the CDR3 is TGTGCTAGCAGCTCCGGAACAGGGGGCCAAGAGACCCAGTACTTC. Its protein is CASSSGTGGQETQYF. The chain recombines TRBV7-7 with TRBJ2-5, with 8 bases that match TRBD1. There are 15 residues in the CDR3. Per the germline V gene, CDR1 is SSHAT and CDR2 is FNYEAQ (reference sequence).

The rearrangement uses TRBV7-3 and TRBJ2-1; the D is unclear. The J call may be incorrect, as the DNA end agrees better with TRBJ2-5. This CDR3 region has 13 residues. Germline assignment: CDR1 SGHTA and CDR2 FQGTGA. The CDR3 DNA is TGTGCCAGCAGCTCGGCTAGGAGCGAGACCCAGTACTTC. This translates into CASSSARSETQYF.